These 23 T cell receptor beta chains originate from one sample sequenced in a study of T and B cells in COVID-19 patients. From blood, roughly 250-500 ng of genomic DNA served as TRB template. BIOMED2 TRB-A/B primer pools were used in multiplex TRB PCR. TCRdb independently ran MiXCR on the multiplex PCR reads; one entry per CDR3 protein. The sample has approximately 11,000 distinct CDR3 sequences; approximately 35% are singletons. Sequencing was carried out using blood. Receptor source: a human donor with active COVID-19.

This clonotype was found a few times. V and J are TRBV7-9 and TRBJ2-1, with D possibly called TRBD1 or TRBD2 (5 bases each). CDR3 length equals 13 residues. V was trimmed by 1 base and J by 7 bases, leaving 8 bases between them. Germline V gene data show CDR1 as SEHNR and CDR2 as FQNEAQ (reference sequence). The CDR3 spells CASSLGEGNEQFF. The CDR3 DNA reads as TGTGCCAGCAGCTTAGGTGAGGGGAATGAGCAGTTCTTC.

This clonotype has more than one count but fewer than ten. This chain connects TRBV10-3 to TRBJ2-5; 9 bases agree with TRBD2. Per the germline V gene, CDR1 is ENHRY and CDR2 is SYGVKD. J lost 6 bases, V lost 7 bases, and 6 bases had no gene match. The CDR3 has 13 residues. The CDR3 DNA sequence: TGTGCCATCAAGGCGGGGGGGCCGAAGACCCAGTACTTC. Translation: CAIKAGGPKTQYF.

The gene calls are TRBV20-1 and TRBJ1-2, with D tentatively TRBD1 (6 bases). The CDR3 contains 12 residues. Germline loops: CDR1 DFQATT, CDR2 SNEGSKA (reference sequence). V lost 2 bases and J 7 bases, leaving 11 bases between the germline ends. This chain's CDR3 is CSARTSGVGYTF. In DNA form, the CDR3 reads TGCAGTGCTAGAACTTCAGGGGTTGGCTACACCTTC.

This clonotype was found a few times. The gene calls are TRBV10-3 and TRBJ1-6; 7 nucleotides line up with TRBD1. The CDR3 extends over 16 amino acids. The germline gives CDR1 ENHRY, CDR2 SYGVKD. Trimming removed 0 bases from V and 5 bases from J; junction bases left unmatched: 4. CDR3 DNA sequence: TGTGCCATCAGTGAGTCAAGACAGGGTGATAATTCACCCCTCCACTTT. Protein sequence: CAISESRQGDNSPLHF.

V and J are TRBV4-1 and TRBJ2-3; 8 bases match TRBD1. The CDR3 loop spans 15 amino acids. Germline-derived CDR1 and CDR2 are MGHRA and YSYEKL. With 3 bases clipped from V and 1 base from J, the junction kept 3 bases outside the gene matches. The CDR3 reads CASSHSGQGTDTQYF. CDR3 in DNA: TGCGCCAGCAGCCATTCGGGACAGGGCACAGATACGCAGTATTTT.

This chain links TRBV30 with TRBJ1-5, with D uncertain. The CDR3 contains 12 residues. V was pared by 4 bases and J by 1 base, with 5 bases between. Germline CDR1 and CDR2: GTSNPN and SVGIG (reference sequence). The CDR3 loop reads CAWTLSNQPQHF. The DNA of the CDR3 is TGTGCCTGGACTCTAAGCAATCAGCCCCAGCATTTT.

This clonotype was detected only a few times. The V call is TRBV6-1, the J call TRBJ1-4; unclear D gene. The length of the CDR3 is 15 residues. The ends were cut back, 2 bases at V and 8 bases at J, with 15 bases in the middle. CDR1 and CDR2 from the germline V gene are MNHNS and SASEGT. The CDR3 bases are TGTGCCAGCAGTGAACTAAAAGGACCCCGGGAAAAACTGTTTTTT. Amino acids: CASSELKGPREKLFF.

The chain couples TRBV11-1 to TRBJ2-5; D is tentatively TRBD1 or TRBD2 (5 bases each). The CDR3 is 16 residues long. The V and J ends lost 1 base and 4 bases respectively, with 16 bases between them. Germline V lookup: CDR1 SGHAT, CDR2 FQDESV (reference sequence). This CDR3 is CASSLGSGRSTETQYF. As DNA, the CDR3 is TGTGCCAGCAGCTTAGGTTCAGGGAGATCTACAGAGACCCAGTACTTC.

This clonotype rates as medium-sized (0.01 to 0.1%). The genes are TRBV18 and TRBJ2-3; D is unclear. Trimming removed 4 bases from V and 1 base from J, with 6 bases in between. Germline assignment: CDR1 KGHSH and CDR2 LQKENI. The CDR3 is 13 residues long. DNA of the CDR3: TGTGCCAGCTCACTACCAGGCACAGATACGCAGTATTTT. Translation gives CASSLPGTDTQYF.

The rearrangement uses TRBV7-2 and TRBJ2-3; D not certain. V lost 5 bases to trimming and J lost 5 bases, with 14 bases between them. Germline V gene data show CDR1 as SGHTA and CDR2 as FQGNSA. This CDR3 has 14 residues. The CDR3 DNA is TGTGCCAGCAGCCCACAGTACGGGCGAGATACGCAGTATTTT. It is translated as CASSPQYGRDTQYF.

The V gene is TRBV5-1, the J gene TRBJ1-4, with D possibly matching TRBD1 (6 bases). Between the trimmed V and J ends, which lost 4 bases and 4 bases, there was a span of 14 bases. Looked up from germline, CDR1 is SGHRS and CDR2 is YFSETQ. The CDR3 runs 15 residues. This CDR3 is CASSPYTGSNEKLFF. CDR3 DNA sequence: TGCGCCAGCAGCCCCTATACAGGGAGTAATGAAAAACTGTTTTTT.

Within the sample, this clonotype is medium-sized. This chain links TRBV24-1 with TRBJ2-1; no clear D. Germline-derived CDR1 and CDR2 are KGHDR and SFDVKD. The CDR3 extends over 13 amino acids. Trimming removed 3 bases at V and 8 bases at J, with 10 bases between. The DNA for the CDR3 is TGTGCCACCAGTGATGCGACTTGGCATGAGCAGTTCTTC. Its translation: CATSDATWHEQFF.

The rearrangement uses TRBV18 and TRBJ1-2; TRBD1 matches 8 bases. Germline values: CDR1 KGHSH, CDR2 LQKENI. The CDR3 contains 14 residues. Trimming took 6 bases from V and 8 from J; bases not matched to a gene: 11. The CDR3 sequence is CASSAGGNKGGYTF. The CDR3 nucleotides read TGTGCCAGCTCGGCAGGGGGCAATAAAGGAGGCTACACCTTC.

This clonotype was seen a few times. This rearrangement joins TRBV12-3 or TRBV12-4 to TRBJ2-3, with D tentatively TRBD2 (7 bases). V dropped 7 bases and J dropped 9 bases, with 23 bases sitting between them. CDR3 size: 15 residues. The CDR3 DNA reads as TGTGCCAGCACCCCAAGTGCGGGGGCTCCTGGGACGCAGTATTTT. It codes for CASTPSAGAPGTQYF.

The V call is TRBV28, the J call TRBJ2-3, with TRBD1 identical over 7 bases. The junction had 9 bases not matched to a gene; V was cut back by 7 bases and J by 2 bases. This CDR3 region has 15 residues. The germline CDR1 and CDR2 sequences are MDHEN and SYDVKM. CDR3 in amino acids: CASKRRGLFTDTQYF. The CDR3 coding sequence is TGTGCCAGCAAGCGAAGGGGGCTCTTCACAGATACGCAGTATTTT.

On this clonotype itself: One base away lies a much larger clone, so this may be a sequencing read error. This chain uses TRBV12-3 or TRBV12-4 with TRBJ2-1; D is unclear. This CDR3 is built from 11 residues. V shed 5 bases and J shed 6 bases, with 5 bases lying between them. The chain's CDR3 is CASSLPNEQFF. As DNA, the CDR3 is TGTGCCAGCAGTCTACCCAATGAGCAGTTCTTC.

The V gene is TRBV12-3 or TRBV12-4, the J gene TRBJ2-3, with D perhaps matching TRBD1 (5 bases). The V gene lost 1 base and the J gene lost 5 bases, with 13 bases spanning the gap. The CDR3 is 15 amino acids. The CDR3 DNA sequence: TGTGCCAGCAGTTTAGTAGTCAGGGCGCAAGATACGCAGTATTTT. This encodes CASSLVVRAQDTQYF.

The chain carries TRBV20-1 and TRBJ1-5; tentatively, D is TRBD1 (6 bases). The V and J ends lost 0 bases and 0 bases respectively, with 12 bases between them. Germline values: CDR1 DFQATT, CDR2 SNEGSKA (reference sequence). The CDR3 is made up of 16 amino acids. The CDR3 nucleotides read TGCAGTGCTAGAGAGGCAGGGGTATATAGCAATCAGCCCCAGCATTTT. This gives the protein CSAREAGVYSNQPQHF.

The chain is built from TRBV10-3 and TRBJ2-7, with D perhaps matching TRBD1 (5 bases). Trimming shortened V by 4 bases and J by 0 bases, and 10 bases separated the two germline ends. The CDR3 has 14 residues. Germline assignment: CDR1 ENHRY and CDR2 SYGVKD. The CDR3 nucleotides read TGTGCCATCAGTGCCAGACAGCACTCCTACGAGCAGTACTTC. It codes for CAISARQHSYEQYF.

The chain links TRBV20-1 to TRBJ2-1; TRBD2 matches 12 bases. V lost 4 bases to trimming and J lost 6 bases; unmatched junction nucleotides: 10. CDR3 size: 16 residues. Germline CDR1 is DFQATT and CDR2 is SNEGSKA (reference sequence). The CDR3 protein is CSAIDSSGGALNEQFF. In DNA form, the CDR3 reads TGCAGTGCTATAGATTCTAGCGGGGGGGCCCTCAATGAGCAGTTCTTC.

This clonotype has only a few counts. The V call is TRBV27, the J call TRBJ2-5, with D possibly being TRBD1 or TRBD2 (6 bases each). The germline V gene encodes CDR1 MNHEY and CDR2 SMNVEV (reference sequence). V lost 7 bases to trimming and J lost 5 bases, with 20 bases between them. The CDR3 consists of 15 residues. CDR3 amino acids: CASTLQARGRETQYF. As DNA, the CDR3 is TGTGCCAGCACCCTTCAGGCGAGGGGGAGGGAGACCCAGTACTTC.

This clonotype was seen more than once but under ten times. The CDR3, as DNA: TGTGCCAGTAGCCCAGGGAGACAGGGTATTGACTATGGCTACACCTTC. This translates into CASSPGRQGIDYGYTF. The V and J genes are TRBV19 and TRBJ1-2; TRBD1 aligns across 7 bases. Germline values: CDR1 LNHDA, CDR2 SQIVND (reference sequence). CDR3 length equals 16 residues. The trim removed 6 bases at V and 3 bases at J, leaving 13 bases unmatched.

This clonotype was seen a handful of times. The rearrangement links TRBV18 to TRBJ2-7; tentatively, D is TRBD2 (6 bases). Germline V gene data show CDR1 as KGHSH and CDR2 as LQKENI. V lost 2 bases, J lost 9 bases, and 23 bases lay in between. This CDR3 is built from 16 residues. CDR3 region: CASSPDLRDGGAGQYF. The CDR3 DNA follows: TGTGCCAGCTCACCAGACTTGCGGGATGGCGGCGCGGGGCAGTACTTC.